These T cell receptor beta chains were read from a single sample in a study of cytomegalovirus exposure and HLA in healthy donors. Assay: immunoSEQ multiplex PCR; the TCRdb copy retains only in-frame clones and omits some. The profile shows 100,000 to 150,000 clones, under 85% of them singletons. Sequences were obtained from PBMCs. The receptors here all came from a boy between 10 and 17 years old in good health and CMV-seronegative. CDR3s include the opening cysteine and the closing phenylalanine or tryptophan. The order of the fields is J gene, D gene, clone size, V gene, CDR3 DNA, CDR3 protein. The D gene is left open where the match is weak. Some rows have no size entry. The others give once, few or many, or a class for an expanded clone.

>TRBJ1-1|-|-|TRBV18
TGTGCCAGCTCACCACAGGGGATAAGTAACACTGAAGCTTTCTTT
CASSPQGISNTEAFF
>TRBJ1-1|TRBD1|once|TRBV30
TGTGCCTGGAGTGAAAAGGGGGCTTCGAACACTGAAGCTTTCTTT
CAWSEKGASNTEAFF
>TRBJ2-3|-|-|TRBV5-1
TGCGCCAGCAGCCCACATACAGGGCGTCCTAGCACAGATACGCAGTATTTT
CASSPHTGRPSTDTQYF
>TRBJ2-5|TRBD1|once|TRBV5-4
TGTGCCAGCAGGATCGGACAGGGCCAAGAGACCCAGTACTTC
CASRIGQGQETQYF
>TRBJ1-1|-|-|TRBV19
TGTGCCAGTAGTATAGGGCAGATGAACACTGAAGCTTTCTTT
CASSIGQMNTEAFF
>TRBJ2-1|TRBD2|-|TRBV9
TGTGCCAGCAGCGCAACGGGGGGGACCTACAATGAGCAGTTCTTC
CASSATGGTYNEQFF
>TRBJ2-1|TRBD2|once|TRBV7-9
TGTGCCAGCAGCTTAGCGGGGGGGGGCTCCTACAATGAGCAGTTCTTC
CASSLAGGGSYNEQFF
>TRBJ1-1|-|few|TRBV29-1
TGCAGCGTTGACCCGACAGGTCCAATGAACACTGAAGCTTTCTTT
CSVDPTGPMNTEAFF
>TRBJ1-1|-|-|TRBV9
TGTGCCAGCAGCGTGGGGGGGAGCACTGAAGCTTTCTTT
CASSVGGSTEAFF
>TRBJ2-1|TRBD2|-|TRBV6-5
TGTGCCAGCAGTTATCGAGCGGGAGTCTACAATGAGCAGTTCTTC
CASSYRAGVYNEQFF
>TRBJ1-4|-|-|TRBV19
TGTGCCAGTAGTACCAGGGTTCCTAATGAAAAACTGTTTTTT
CASSTRVPNEKLFF
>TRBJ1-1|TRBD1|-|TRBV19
TGTGCCAGTAGTATACTTTTCGGACAGGGGGCCCATGAAGCTTTCTTT
CASSILFGQGAHEAFF
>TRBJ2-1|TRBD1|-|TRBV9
TGTGCCAGCAGCTTAACAGGGGGTGAGCAGTTCTTC
CASSLTGGEQFF
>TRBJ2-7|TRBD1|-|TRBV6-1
TGTGCCAGCAGAGAACTGACAGGGCTCGAGCAGTACTTC
CASRELTGLEQYF
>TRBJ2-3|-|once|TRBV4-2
TGTGCCAGCAGCCAAGGTGAGCGGTCCCACACAGATACGCAGTATTTT
CASSQGERSHTDTQYF
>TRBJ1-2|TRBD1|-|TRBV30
TGTGCCTGGAATGGACAGGGTAACTATGGCTACACCTTC
CAWNGQGNYGYTF
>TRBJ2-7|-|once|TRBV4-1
TGCGCCAGCAGCCAAACAGGGGACTTTTCCTACGAGCAGTACTTC
CASSQTGDFSYEQYF